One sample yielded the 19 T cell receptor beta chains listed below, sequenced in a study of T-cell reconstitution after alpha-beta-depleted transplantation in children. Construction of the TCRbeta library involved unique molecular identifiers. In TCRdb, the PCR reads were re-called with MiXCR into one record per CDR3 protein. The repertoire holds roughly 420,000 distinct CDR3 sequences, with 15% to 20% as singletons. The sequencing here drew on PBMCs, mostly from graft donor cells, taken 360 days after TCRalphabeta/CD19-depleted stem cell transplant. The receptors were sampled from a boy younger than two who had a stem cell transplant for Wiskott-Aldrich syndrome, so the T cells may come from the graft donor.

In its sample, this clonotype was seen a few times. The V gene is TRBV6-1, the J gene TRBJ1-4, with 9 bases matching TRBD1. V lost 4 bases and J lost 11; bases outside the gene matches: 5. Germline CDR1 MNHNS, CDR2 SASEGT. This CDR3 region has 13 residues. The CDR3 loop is CASSGTGARKLFF. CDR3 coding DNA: TGTGCCAGCAGTGGGACAGGGGCAAGGAAACTGTTTTTT.

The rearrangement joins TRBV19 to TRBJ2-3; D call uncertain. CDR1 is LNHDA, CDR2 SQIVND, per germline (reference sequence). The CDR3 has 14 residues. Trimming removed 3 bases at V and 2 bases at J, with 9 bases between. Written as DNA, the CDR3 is TGTGCCAGTAGTATCGGGCCATTCACAGATACGCAGTATTTT. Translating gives CASSIGPFTDTQYF.

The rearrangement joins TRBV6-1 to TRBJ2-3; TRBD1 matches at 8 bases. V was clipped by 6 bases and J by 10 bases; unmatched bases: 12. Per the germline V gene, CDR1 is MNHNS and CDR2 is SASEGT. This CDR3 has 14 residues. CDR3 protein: CASRIGQGGTPQYF. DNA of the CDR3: TGTGCCAGCAGGATTGGACAGGGCGGGACGCCGCAGTATTTT.

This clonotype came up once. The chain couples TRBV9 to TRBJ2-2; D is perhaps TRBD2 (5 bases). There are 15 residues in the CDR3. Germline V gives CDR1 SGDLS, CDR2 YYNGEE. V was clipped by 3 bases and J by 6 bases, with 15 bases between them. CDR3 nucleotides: TGTGCCAGCAGCGCGGATCCTAGCTTTGCCGGGGAGCTGTTTTTT. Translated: CASSADPSFAGELFF.

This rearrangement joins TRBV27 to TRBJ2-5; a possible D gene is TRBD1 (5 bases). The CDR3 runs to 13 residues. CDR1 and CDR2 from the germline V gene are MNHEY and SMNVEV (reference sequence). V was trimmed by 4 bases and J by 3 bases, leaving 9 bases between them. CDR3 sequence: CASSSSGKETQYF. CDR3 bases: TGTGCCAGCAGTTCGTCAGGGAAAGAGACCCAGTACTTC.

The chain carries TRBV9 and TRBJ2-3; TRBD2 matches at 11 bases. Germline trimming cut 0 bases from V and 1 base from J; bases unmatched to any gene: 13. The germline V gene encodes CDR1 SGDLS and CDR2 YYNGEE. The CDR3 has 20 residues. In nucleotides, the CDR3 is TGTGCCAGCAGCGTAGACAGCGCAGGACGTAGCGGGAGGGGCACAGATACGCAGTATTTT. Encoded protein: CASSVDSAGRSGRGTDTQYF.

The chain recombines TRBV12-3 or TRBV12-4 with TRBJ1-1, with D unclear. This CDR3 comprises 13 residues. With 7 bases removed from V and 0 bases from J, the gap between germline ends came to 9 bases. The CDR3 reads CASTTSMNTEAFF. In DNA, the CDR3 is TGTGCCAGCACGACATCGATGAACACTGAAGCTTTCTTT.

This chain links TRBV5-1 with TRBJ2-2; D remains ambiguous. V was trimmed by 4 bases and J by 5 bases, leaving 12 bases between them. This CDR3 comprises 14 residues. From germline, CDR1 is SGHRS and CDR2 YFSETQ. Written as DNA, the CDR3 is TGCGCCAGCAGCGTCATGCCCTCGACCGGGGAGCTGTTTTTT. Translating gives CASSVMPSTGELFF.

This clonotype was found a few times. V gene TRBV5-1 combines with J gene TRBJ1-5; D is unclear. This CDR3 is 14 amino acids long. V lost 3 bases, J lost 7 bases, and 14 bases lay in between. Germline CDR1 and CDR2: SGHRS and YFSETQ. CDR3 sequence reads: CASSSLLGGQPQHF. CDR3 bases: TGCGCCAGCAGCTCGCTCTTGGGCGGGCAGCCCCAGCATTTT. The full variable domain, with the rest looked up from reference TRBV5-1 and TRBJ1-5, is KAGVTQTPRYLIKTRGQQVTLSCSPISGHRSVSWYQQTPGQGLQFLFEYFSETQRNKGNFPGRFSGRQFSNSRSEMNVSTLELGDSALYLCASSSLLGGQPQHFGDGTRLSIL.

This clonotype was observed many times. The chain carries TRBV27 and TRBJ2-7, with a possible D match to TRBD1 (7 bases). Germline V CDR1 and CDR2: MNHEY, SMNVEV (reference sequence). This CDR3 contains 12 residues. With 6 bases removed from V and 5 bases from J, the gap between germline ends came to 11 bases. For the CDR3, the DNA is TGTGCCAGCAGGACAGGGAGGCACGAGCAGTACTTC. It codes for CASRTGRHEQYF.

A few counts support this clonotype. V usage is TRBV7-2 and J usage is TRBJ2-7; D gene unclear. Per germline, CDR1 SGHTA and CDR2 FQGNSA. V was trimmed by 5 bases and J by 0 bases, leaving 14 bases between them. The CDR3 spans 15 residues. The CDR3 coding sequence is TGTGCCAGCAGCAGGTCCGTAATAGACTCCTACGAGCAGTACTTC. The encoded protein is CASSRSVIDSYEQYF.

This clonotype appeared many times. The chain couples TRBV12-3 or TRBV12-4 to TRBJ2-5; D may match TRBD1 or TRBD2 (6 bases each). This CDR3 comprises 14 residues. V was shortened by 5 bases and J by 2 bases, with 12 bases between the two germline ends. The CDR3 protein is CASSTPGAQETQYF. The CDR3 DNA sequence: TGTGCCAGCAGTACCCCGGGGGCGCAAGAGACCCAGTACTTC.

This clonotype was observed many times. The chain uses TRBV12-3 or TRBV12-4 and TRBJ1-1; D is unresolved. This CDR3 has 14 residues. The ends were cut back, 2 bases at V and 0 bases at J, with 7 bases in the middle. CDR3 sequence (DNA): TGTGCCAGCAGTTTATCAGGTATGAACACTGAAGCTTTCTTT. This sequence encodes CASSLSGMNTEAFF.

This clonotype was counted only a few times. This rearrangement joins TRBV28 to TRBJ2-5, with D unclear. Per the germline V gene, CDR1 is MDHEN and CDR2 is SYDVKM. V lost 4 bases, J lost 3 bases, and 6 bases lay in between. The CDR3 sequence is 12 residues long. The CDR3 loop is CASSSVEETQYF. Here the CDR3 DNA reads TGTGCCAGCAGTTCAGTGGAAGAGACCCAGTACTTC. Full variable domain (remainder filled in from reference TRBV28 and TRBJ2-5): DVKVTQSSRYLVKRTGEKVFLECVQDMDHENMFWYRQDPGLGLRLIYFSYDVKMKEKGDIPEGYSVSREKKERFSLILESASTNQTSMYLCASSSVEETQYFGPGTRLLVL.

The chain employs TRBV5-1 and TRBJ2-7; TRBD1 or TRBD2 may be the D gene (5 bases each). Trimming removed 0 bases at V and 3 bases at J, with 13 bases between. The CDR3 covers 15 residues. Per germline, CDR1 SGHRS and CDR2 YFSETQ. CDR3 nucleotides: TGCGCCAGCAGCTTGGATAGGCCAGGGAGCTACGAGCAGTACTTC. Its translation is CASSLDRPGSYEQYF.

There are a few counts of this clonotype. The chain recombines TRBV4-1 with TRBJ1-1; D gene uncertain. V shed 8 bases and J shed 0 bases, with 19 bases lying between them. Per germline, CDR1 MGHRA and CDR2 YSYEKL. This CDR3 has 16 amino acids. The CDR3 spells CASSPRKPGMNTEAFF. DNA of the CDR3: TGCGCCAGCTCCCCGAGAAAGCCAGGAATGAACACTGAAGCTTTCTTT.

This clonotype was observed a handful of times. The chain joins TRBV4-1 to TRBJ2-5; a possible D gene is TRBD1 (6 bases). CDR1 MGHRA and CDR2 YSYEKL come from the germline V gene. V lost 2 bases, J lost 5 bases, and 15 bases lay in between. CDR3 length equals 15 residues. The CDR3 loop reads CASSQQTGGQETQYF. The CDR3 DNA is TGCGCCAGCAGCCAACAGACAGGAGGCCAGGAGACCCAGTACTTC.

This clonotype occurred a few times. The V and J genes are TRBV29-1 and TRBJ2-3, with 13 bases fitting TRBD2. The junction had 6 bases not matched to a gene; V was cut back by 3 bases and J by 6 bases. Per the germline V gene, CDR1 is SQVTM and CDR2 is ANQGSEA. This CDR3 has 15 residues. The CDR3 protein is CSVDILAGGSDTQYF. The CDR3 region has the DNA TGCAGCGTTGATATACTAGCGGGGGGGAGCGATACGCAGTATTTT.

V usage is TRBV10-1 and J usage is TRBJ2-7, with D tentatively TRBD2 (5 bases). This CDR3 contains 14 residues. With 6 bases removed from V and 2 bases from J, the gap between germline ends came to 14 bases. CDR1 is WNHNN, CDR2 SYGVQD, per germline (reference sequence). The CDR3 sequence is CASSRNGEAYEQYF. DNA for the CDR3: TGCGCCAGCAGCCGGAACGGGGAAGCCTACGAGCAGTACTTC.